The 30 T cell receptor beta chains given below trace back to one sample, sequenced in a study of identifying expanded T cells in peripheral blood. Clones were sequenced by immunoSEQ multiplex PCR, and TCRdb holds only the in-frame ones, with some missing. The repertoire holds under 130,000 clones, with roughly 91% as singletons. Sequencing used blood. The receptors stem from a person between 18 and 75 years old in good health.

V gene TRBV6-5 combines with J gene TRBJ1-1; 8 bases map to TRBD1. The CDR3 is made up of 13 amino acids. The V gene's germline CDR1 is MNHEY and CDR2 SVGAGI. The V and J ends lost 5 bases and 4 bases, in that order; junction bases with no gene match: 3. CDR3 sequence: CASSRQGTTEAFF. Written as DNA, the CDR3 is TGTGCCAGCAGTAGACAGGGGACCACTGAAGCTTTCTTT.

The rearrangement joins TRBV7-2 to TRBJ2-7, with D unresolved. Germline loops: CDR1 SGHTA, CDR2 FQGNSA. This CDR3 is built from 13 residues. Trimming removed 5 bases from V and 0 bases from J, with 8 bases in between. This chain's CDR3 is CASSAYLSYEQYF. In DNA, the CDR3 is TGTGCCAGCAGCGCCTACCTCTCCTACGAGCAGTACTTC. Full variable domain (remainder filled in from reference TRBV7-2 and TRBJ2-7): GAGVSQSPSNKVTEKGKDVELRCDPISGHTALYWYRQSLGQGLEFLIYFQGNSAPDKSGLPSDRFSAERTGGSVSTLTIQRTQQEDSAVYLCASSAYLSYEQYFGPGTRLTVT.

The rearrangement links TRBV19 to TRBJ2-1; 8 bases map to TRBD2. V gave up 6 bases and J gave up 5 bases; unmatched junction bases: 6. Germline V gene sequence: CDR1 LNHDA, CDR2 SQIVND (reference sequence). The CDR3 contains 14 residues. This CDR3 is CASSPGLENNEQFF. CDR3 DNA: TGTGCCAGTAGCCCGGGACTAGAGAACAATGAGCAGTTCTTC.

The genes are TRBV20-1 and TRBJ2-7; 7 positions match TRBD1. CDR3 length: 11 amino acids. The junction had 1 base not matched to a gene; V was cut back by 6 bases and J by 2 bases. Per the germline V gene, CDR1 is DFQATT and CDR2 is SNEGSKA (reference sequence). CDR3 coding DNA: TGCAGTGCCGGGACAGCCTACGAGCAGTACTTC. Translating it yields CSAGTAYEQYF.

The sample holds one count of this clone. The rearrangement joins TRBV5-1 to TRBJ1-3; 9 bases are shared with TRBD1. Germline V gene lookup returns CDR1 SGHRS and CDR2 YFSETQ. The CDR3 runs 18 residues. The V gene end was trimmed by 0 bases and the J gene end by 0 bases; junction bases not matched to a gene: 7. The CDR3 loop is CASSLAGTGPLSGNTIYF. CDR3 sequence (DNA): TGCGCCAGCAGCTTGGCCGGGACAGGGCCACTCTCTGGAAACACCATATATTTT.

This clone was recorded a few times. The chain carries TRBV10-3 and TRBJ1-1; D not certain. V dropped 7 bases and J dropped 1 base, with 7 bases sitting between them. This CDR3 comprises 12 residues. CDR1 is ENHRY, CDR2 SYGVKD, per germline. CDR3: CAINSGNTEAFF. Written as DNA, the CDR3 is TGTGCCATCAACTCAGGGAACACTGAAGCTTTCTTT.

The chain is built from TRBV5-1 and TRBJ1-4, with unresolved D. CDR1 is SGHRS, CDR2 YFSETQ, per germline. The CDR3 has 14 amino acids. Trimming cost V 5 bases and J 0 bases, with 8 bases left between them. The CDR3 protein is CASRVIATNEKLFF. The CDR3 DNA sequence: TGCGCCAGCAGAGTGATTGCAACTAATGAAAAACTGTTTTTT.

V gene TRBV7-8 combines with J gene TRBJ2-2, with D possibly being TRBD2 (6 bases). Germline V gives CDR1 SGHVS, CDR2 FQNEAQ. V was cut by 3 bases and J by 5 bases, with 13 bases left in between. The CDR3 sequence is 15 residues long. The CDR3 region is CASSLGGFATGELFF. The CDR3 region has the DNA TGTGCCAGCAGCTTGGGGGGATTCGCTACCGGGGAGCTGTTTTTT.

This rearrangement joins TRBV5-1 to TRBJ2-3; D may be TRBD2 (6 bases). Germline CDR1 SGHRS, CDR2 YFSETQ. Trimming took off 0 bases at V and 8 bases at J, with 22 bases between the two ends. The CDR3 has 17 residues. In DNA, the CDR3 is TGCGCCAGCAGCTTGGTCCCGGGGGTAGGGGCAGGAGGTACGCAGTATTTT. Protein: CASSLVPGVGAGGTQYF.

The V gene is TRBV5-4, the J gene TRBJ1-1, with 8 bases aligning to TRBD1. J was trimmed by 4 bases and V by 2 bases; bases with no gene match: 7. The CDR3 sequence is 15 residues long. Germline V gene data show CDR1 as SGHNT and CDR2 as YYREEE (reference sequence). DNA for the CDR3: TGTGCCAGCAGCTTATGGACAGGGCGGACCACTGAAGCTTTCTTT. Amino acid sequence: CASSLWTGRTTEAFF.

CDR3 DNA: TGCGCCAGCAGCCCGGACCTACAGGGGCCCTACGAGCAGTACTTC. Translation gives CASSPDLQGPYEQYF. The rearrangement joins TRBV5-1 to TRBJ2-7; TRBD1 matches 7 bases. Losses at the gene ends were 4 bases for V and 2 bases for J; bases not matched to a gene: 9. Germline V gives CDR1 SGHRS, CDR2 YFSETQ. The CDR3 contains 15 residues.

The chain has TRBV6-6 and TRBJ2-2; no reliable D call. Between the trimmed V and J ends, which lost 0 bases and 3 bases, there was a span of 8 bases. The CDR3 loop spans 15 amino acids. The germline gives CDR1 MNHNY, CDR2 SVGAGI (reference sequence). The CDR3 loop reads CASSYSSAYTGELFF. CDR3 coding DNA: TGTGCCAGCAGTTACTCGTCCGCATACACCGGGGAGCTGTTTTTT.

V usage is TRBV28 and J usage is TRBJ2-3; D not resolved. The CDR3 length is 14 residues. The germline V gene has CDR1 MDHEN and CDR2 SYDVKM. Trimming left V 7 bases short and J 0 bases short, with 11 bases between. The CDR3 protein is CASTLMGSTDTQYF. CDR3 nucleotide sequence: TGTGCCAGCACCCTGATGGGGAGCACAGATACGCAGTATTTT.

The CDR3 region is CASGFLGGRNLNTGELFF. The CDR3 DNA is TGTGCTAGTGGTTTTCTCGGAGGGCGGAATTTGAACACCGGGGAGCTGTTTTTT. The chain has TRBV12-5 and TRBJ2-2; a possible D gene is TRBD2 (6 bases). This CDR3 has 18 residues. Germline V gives CDR1 LGHNT, CDR2 FRNRAP. V was clipped by 3 bases and J by 1 base, with 18 bases between them.

This clone was seen only once. CDR3: CASSTSGRLYEQYF. The CDR3 region has the DNA TGTGCCAGCAGCACGAGCGGCAGGTTGTACGAGCAGTACTTC. V gene TRBV5-6 combines with J gene TRBJ2-7; perhaps TRBD2 as D (5 bases). The ends were cut back, 4 bases at V and 4 bases at J, with 15 bases in the middle. The CDR3 sequence is 14 residues long. The germline gives CDR1 SGHDT, CDR2 YYEEEE.

This chain joins TRBV5-1 and TRBJ2-1; D is tentatively TRBD1 or TRBD2 (5 bases each). CDR1 is SGHRS, CDR2 YFSETQ, per germline. V lost 2 bases to trimming and J lost 0 bases, with 9 bases between them. The CDR3 spans 15 residues. CDR3 nucleotide sequence: TGCGCCAGCAGCTTAGGTGGGGGCTCCTACAATGAGCAGTTCTTC. Translation: CASSLGGGSYNEQFF. The entire variable domain, with the rest obtained from reference TRBV5-1 and TRBJ2-1, is as follows: KAGVTQTPRYLIKTRGQQVTLSCSPISGHRSVSWYQQTPGQGLQFLFEYFSETQRNKGNFPGRFSGRQFSNSRSEMNVSTLELGDSALYLCASSLGGGSYNEQFFGPGTRLTVL.

This chain uses TRBV7-9 with TRBJ1-4, with D unclear. The V end was cut by 9 bases, the J end by 3 bases, with 11 bases between. The CDR3 contains 13 residues. CDR1 and CDR2 from the germline V gene are SEHNR and FQNEAQ (reference sequence). The CDR3 DNA sequence: TGTGCCAGTAACAGATCACCTAATGAAAAACTGTTTTTT. This encodes CASNRSPNEKLFF. Complete variable domain (other parts from reference TRBV7-9 and TRBJ1-4): DTGVSQNPRHKITKRGQNVTFRCDPISEHNRLYWYRQTLGQGPEFLTYFQNEAQLEKSRLLSDRFSAERPKGSFSTLEIQRTEQGDSAMYLCASNRSPNEKLFFGSGTQLSVL.

The J gene is TRBJ2-1, the V gene TRBV7-2; 7 nucleotides agree with TRBD1. The J segment lost 6 bases and the V segment lost 3 bases, leaving 2 bases of the junction unmatched. Germline values: CDR1 SGHTA, CDR2 FQGNSA. The CDR3 has 13 amino acids. The CDR3 loop reads CASSFYRGNEQFF. CDR3 in DNA: TGTGCCAGCAGCTTCTACAGGGGCAATGAGCAGTTCTTC.

A single count supports this clone. The chain uses TRBV5-6 and TRBJ1-2; 11 bases agree with TRBD1. Germline V gene data show CDR1 as SGHDT and CDR2 as YYEEEE. CDR3 length: 14 residues. J gave up 2 bases and V 5 bases, and 2 bases lay outside the gene matches. The CDR3 DNA reads TGTGCCAGCAGACGGACAGGGGGCAACTATGGCTACACCTTC. It is translated as CASRRTGGNYGYTF.

The chain links TRBV5-8 to TRBJ1-4; D uncertain. The germline V gene has CDR1 SGHTS and CDR2 YDEGEE. V lost 2 bases to trimming and J lost 3 bases, with 8 bases between them. CDR3 length: 14 residues. CDR3 sequence (DNA): TGTGCCAGCAGCTTCGGGGTGGCTAATGAAAAACTGTTTTTT. This encodes CASSFGVANEKLFF. The full variable domain, completed using reference TRBV5-8 and TRBJ1-4, is EAGVTQSPTHLIKTRGQQATLRCSPISGHTSVYWYQQALGLGLQFLLWYDEGEERNRGNFPPRFSGRQFPNYSSELNVNALELEDSALYLCASSFGVANEKLFFGSGTQLSVL.

J is TRBJ1-2 and V is TRBV2, with unresolved D. V lost 5 bases, J lost 2 bases, and 9 bases lay in between. From germline, CDR1 is SNHLY and CDR2 FYNNEI. This CDR3 spans 13 amino acids. Written as DNA, the CDR3 is TGTGCCAGCAGTTCGGGCGTAAACTATGGCTACACCTTC. Protein: CASSSGVNYGYTF.

This clone was detected once. The V and J genes are TRBV27 and TRBJ1-4; D not resolved. The CDR3 is 13 amino acids. V lost 4 bases, J lost 8 bases, and 11 bases lay in between. CDR1 and CDR2 from the germline V gene are MNHEY and SMNVEV (reference sequence). CDR3: CASSSVNREKLFF. The CDR3 coding sequence is TGTGCCAGCAGTTCAGTTAATAGGGAAAAACTGTTTTTT.

The chain carries TRBV18 and TRBJ1-5, with a tentative D call TRBD1 (5 bases). Trimming removed 1 base at V and 7 bases at J, with 5 bases between. Germline V gene lookup returns CDR1 KGHSH and CDR2 LQKENI. The CDR3 consists of 12 residues. The CDR3 spells CASSPRGQPQHF. In nucleotides, the CDR3 is TGTGCCAGCTCACCACGGGGGCAGCCCCAGCATTTT.

The rearrangement links TRBV29-1 to TRBJ2-5; TRBD1 matches at 10 bases. The CDR3 extends over 13 amino acids. V trimming: 6 bases; J trimming: 5 bases; junction bases outside the gene matches: 6. CDR1 is SQVTM and CDR2 is ANQGSEA in the germline V gene. Here the CDR3 DNA reads TGCAGCGTCCCGGGACAGGGGCCGGAGACCCAGTACTTC. This codes for CSVPGQGPETQYF. Filled out from reference TRBV29-1 and TRBJ2-5, the complete variable domain reads SAVISQKPSRDICQRGTSLTIQCQVDSQVTMMFWYRQQPGQSLTLIATANQGSEATYESGFVIDKFPISRPNLTFSTLTVSNMSPEDSSIYLCSVPGQGPETQYFGPGTRLLVL.

V and J are TRBV4-3 and TRBJ1-1; 8 nucleotides line up with TRBD1. Trimming took 4 bases from V and 2 from J; bases not matched to a gene: 3. Germline V CDR1 and CDR2: LGHNA, YSLEER. The CDR3 covers 14 residues. The CDR3: CASSLDRANTEAFF. The CDR3 DNA sequence: TGCGCCAGCAGCCTGGACAGGGCCAACACTGAAGCTTTCTTT.

This chain uses TRBV4-3 with TRBJ1-6, with TRBD1 matching 9 bases. After removal of 5 bases from V and 10 bases from J, the junction contained 9 bases not matched to a gene. The CDR3 length is 15 residues. Per germline, CDR1 LGHNA and CDR2 YSLEER. The CDR3 is CASSLTGGDYSPLHF. As DNA, the CDR3 is TGCGCCAGCAGCTTAACAGGGGGCGATTACTCACCCCTCCACTTT.

This sequence joins TRBV6-5 and TRBJ2-1; tentative D call: TRBD1 (6 bases). CDR1 MNHEY and CDR2 SVGAGI come from the germline V gene. The CDR3 covers 14 residues. Deletions cut 4 bases from V and 4 bases from J, with 11 bases between. CDR3 sequence (DNA): TGTGCCAGCAGTTCCGGGACATCGTACAATGAGCAGTTCTTC. This translates into CASSSGTSYNEQFF.

CDR3 sequence reads: CASSLNRDGLFF. CDR3 DNA: TGTGCCAGCAGTTTGAACAGGGATGGACTGTTTTTT. V is TRBV11-2 and J is TRBJ1-4; TRBD1 is a possible D gene (6 bases). This CDR3 has 12 residues. Germline V CDR1 and CDR2: SGHAT, FQNNGV. With 6 bases removed from V and 13 bases from J, the gap between germline ends came to 15 bases.

The J gene is TRBJ2-1, the V gene TRBV6-5; 7 bases align to TRBD2. In germline, CDR1 is MNHEY, CDR2 SVGAGI. The CDR3 consists of 11 residues. V lost 8 bases to trimming and J lost 7 bases; unmatched junction nucleotides: 2. CDR3: CASWEGNEQFF. The CDR3, as DNA: TGTGCCAGCTGGGAGGGTAATGAGCAGTTCTTC.

This chain joins TRBV25-1 and TRBJ2-3; 9 bases match TRBD2. CDR3 length: 17 amino acids. V shed 4 bases, J shed 0 bases, and the junction held 8 bases outside the gene matches. CDR1 MGHDK and CDR2 SYGVNS come from the germline V gene. CDR3 residues: CASSAPRSGGSTDTQYF. DNA for the CDR3: TGTGCCAGCAGTGCCCCCCGTAGCGGGGGAAGCACAGATACGCAGTATTTT. The full variable domain, in which reference TRBV25-1 and TRBJ2-3 provide the parts outside the CDR3, is EADIYQTPRYLVIGTGKKITLECSQTMGHDKMYWYQQDPGMELHLIHYSYGVNSTEKGDLSSESTVSRIRTEHFPLTLESARPSHTSQYLCASSAPRSGGSTDTQYFGPGTRLTVL.